The next 20 T cell receptor beta chains were all read from a single sample in a study of early T cells in non-severe SARS-CoV-2 infection. MiXCR, run by TCRdb on the 5' RACE reads, gives a single entry per CDR3 protein. The table records tens of thousands of distinct CDR3 sequences, 9% to 15% of them present only once. The sample consisted of whole blood. The origin of the receptors is an adult who was a healthcare worker with PCR-confirmed SARS-CoV-2 infection or an uninfected control (not recorded which).

This chain uses TRBV29-1 with TRBJ2-1; 13 positions match TRBD2. Germline lookup yields CDR1 SQVTM and CDR2 ANQGSEA. The CDR3 is 15 amino acids. V trimming: 2 bases; J trimming: 4 bases; junction bases outside the gene matches: 2. The CDR3 DNA reads TGCAGCGTTGAAAGACTAGCGGGAGGATACAATGAGCAGTTCTTC. It yields the protein CSVERLAGGYNEQFF.

The rearrangement joins TRBV20-1 to TRBJ2-7; possible D gene TRBD1, 6 bases. Trimming removed 0 bases at V and 2 bases at J, with 14 bases between. From germline, CDR1 is DFQATT and CDR2 SNEGSKA (reference sequence). The CDR3 is made up of 15 amino acids. CDR3 sequence: CSARDPRQAAYEQYF. DNA for the CDR3: TGCAGTGCTAGAGATCCGCGACAGGCCGCCTACGAGCAGTACTTC.

The chain uses TRBV10-3 and TRBJ2-3, with 9 bases aligning to TRBD2. This CDR3 region has 15 residues. Germline V gene lookup returns CDR1 ENHRY and CDR2 SYGVKD. Unmatched junction bases numbered 5, after V lost 5 bases and J lost 2 bases. The CDR3 DNA is TGTGCCATCAGTAGACTAGCGGTGTACACAGATACGCAGTATTTT. Protein: CAISRLAVYTDTQYF.

This clonotype occurred many times. The chain employs TRBV7-6 and TRBJ2-3; 8 nucleotides align to TRBD2. Germline values: CDR1 SGHVS, CDR2 FNYEAQ. V shed 4 bases and J 4 bases; nucleotides not matched to a gene: 13. The CDR3 covers 17 residues. This CDR3 is CASSSGPWREVADTQYF. In DNA form, the CDR3 reads TGTGCCAGCAGCTCGGGACCCTGGCGGGAGGTAGCAGATACGCAGTATTTT.

A few counts support this clonotype. The chain carries TRBV6-4 and TRBJ1-1; D is ambiguous. V shed 5 bases and J shed 8 bases, with 15 bases lying between them. CDR1 is MRHNA, CDR2 SNTAGT, per germline. The CDR3 covers 13 residues. CDR3 nucleotide sequence: TGTGCCAGCAGTCATACGTTCTCCTCCGAAGCTTTCTTT. It encodes CASSHTFSSEAFF.

This clonotype was detected a few times. The chain combines TRBV11-2 with TRBJ1-1, with a weak D call TRBD1 (5 bases). V lost 10 bases, J lost 5 bases, and 20 bases lay in between. The CDR3 has 14 amino acids. Germline CDR1 reads SGHAT; CDR2 reads FQNNGV. The CDR3, as DNA: TGTGCCACCTTTGTACCGGGACGGCGAACTGAAGCTTTCTTT. The encoded protein is CATFVPGRRTEAFF.

The sample holds a few counts of this clonotype. The chain uses TRBV24-1 and TRBJ1-1; D ambiguous. V was shortened by 9 bases and J by 1 base, with 5 bases between the two germline ends. The CDR3 extends over 11 amino acids. Germline V gene data show CDR1 as KGHDR and CDR2 as SFDVKD. CDR3 sequence reads: CATEWNTEAFF. CDR3 DNA: TGTGCCACCGAATGGAACACTGAAGCTTTCTTT.

The chain carries TRBV2 and TRBJ1-1; D possibly corresponds to TRBD1 (6 bases). Trimming stripped 8 bases from V and 3 bases from J, with 13 bases between. Germline V lookup: CDR1 SNHLY, CDR2 FYNNEI. The CDR3 runs to 13 residues. The CDR3 DNA is TGTGCCAGCTACAGGGTGAGGGACACTGAAGCTTTCTTT. Translation: CASYRVRDTEAFF.

The CDR3, as DNA: TGTGCCATCAGTGAGTCGTCCAGGGTCAATGAGCAGTTCTTC. Its protein is CAISESSRVNEQFF. The chain has TRBV10-3 and TRBJ2-1; perhaps TRBD1 as D (5 bases). This CDR3 has 14 amino acids. Germline values: CDR1 ENHRY, CDR2 SYGVKD. V dropped 0 bases and J dropped 6 bases, with 9 bases sitting between them.

CDR3 sequence: CSAYPQGLLYLDEQYF. The CDR3 bases are TGCAGTGCTTATCCCCAGGGGCTCCTTTATTTGGACGAGCAGTACTTC. This rearrangement joins TRBV20-1 to TRBJ2-7; D perhaps matches TRBD1 (6 bases). The CDR3 runs 16 residues. CDR1 and CDR2 (germline): DFQATT, SNEGSKA (reference sequence). V lost 5 bases to trimming and J lost 5 bases, with 25 bases between them.

The CDR3 spells CASSFAVNTEAFF. The CDR3 bases are TGTGCCAGCAGCTTCGCAGTGAACACTGAAGCTTTCTTT. V and J are TRBV7-2 and TRBJ1-1, with no clear D. The germline CDR1 and CDR2 sequences are SGHTA and FQGNSA. CDR3 length equals 13 residues. Trimming shortened V by 3 bases and J by 0 bases, and 5 bases separated the two germline ends. Together with reference TRBV7-2 and TRBJ1-1, the CDR3 gives the full variable domain: GAGVSQSPSNKVTEKGKDVELRCDPISGHTALYWYRQSLGQGLEFLIYFQGNSAPDKSGLPSDRFSAERTGGSVSTLTIQRTQQEDSAVYLCASSFAVNTEAFFGQGTRLTVV.

This chain connects TRBV29-1 to TRBJ2-1; 10 bases align to TRBD1. J gave up 15 bases and V 6 bases, and 8 bases lay outside the gene matches. CDR3 size: 11 residues. Per the germline V gene, CDR1 is SQVTM and CDR2 is ANQGSEA. In DNA, the CDR3 is TGCAGCGTCGCTCCGGGACAGGGGACGTTCTTC. The encoded protein is CSVAPGQGTFF.

This clonotype was seen a few times. The rearrangement uses TRBV23-1 and TRBJ2-2; D is perhaps TRBD1 or TRBD2 (5 bases each). TRBV23-1 is an ORF, with its function uncertain. The CDR3 has 17 residues. Trimming left V 2 bases short and J 1 base short, with 14 bases between. The CDR3 DNA follows: TGCGCCAGCAGTCAAACCGGGACGGACGAGAACACCGGGGAGCTGTTTTTT. Protein: CASSQTGTDENTGELFF.

V usage is TRBV5-4 and J usage is TRBJ2-3; either TRBD1 or TRBD2 may supply D (6 bases each). This CDR3 has 14 amino acids. The V and J ends lost 4 bases and 6 bases respectively, with 15 bases between them. CDR1 and CDR2 from the germline V gene are SGHNT and YYREEE (reference sequence). In DNA form, the CDR3 reads TGTGCCAGCAGCCAGAACAGGAGGGGGGATACGCAGTATTTT. Translated: CASSQNRRGDTQYF.

The genes are TRBV6-6 and TRBJ1-5; D call uncertain. Trimming shortened V by 0 bases and J by 7 bases, and 4 bases separated the two germline ends. Per germline, CDR1 MNHNY and CDR2 SVGAGI (reference sequence). This CDR3 has 12 amino acids. CDR3 in amino acids: CASSYSGQPQHF. The CDR3 nucleotides are TGTGCCAGCAGTTACTCCGGGCAGCCCCAGCATTTT.

This chain uses TRBV2 with TRBJ1-5; TRBD1 matches at 7 bases. V trimming: 6 bases; J trimming: 5 bases; junction bases outside the gene matches: 7. Germline CDR1 is SNHLY and CDR2 is FYNNEI. This CDR3 is 14 amino acids long. In nucleotides, the CDR3 is TGTGCCAGCAGGGGTGGGACAGCTCATCAGCCCCAGCATTTT. Residues: CASRGGTAHQPQHF.

In DNA form, the CDR3 reads TGTGCCAGCAGCCCACTAGCGGGAGCGCGGAATGAGCAGTTCTTC. Protein product: CASSPLAGARNEQFF. The chain uses TRBV7-2 and TRBJ2-1; 11 nucleotides match TRBD2. Trimming took 5 bases from V and 7 from J; bases not matched to a gene: 7. Germline assignment: CDR1 SGHTA and CDR2 FQGNSA. The CDR3 consists of 15 residues.

This sequence joins TRBV7-2 and TRBJ2-1; D possibly corresponds to TRBD1 (5 bases). Trimming stripped 5 bases from V and 9 bases from J, with 14 bases between. This CDR3 has 13 residues. Germline CDR1 and CDR2: SGHTA and FQGNSA. The CDR3 is CASSPATAREQFF. CDR3 nucleotides: TGTGCCAGCAGCCCAGCGACAGCTCGTGAGCAGTTCTTC. Based on the CDR3 plus reference TRBV7-2 and TRBJ2-1, the full variable domain is GAGVSQSPSNKVTEKGKDVELRCDPISGHTALYWYRQSLGQGLEFLIYFQGNSAPDKSGLPSDRFSAERTGGSVSTLTIQRTQQEDSAVYLCASSPATAREQFFGPGTRLTVL.

This clonotype showed up many times. The chain is built from TRBV27 and TRBJ1-3; 8 nucleotides line up with TRBD1. The CDR3 is 17 residues long. Germline CDR1 MNHEY, CDR2 SMNVEV (reference sequence). Germline trimming cut 6 bases from V and 0 bases from J; bases unmatched to any gene: 10. In DNA form, the CDR3 reads TGTGCCAGCAGGACCGGGACAGGCACCAGCTCTGGAAACACCATATATTTT. It translates to CASRTGTGTSSGNTIYF.

This clonotype was seen only a few times. The rearrangement joins TRBV4-1 to TRBJ2-7, with TRBD2 matching over 11 bases. V dropped 3 bases and J dropped 3; count of bases not matched to a gene: 7. The CDR3 covers 16 residues. Germline V CDR1 and CDR2: MGHRA, YSYEKL. CDR3 coding DNA: TGCGCCAGCAGCCACTTTAGCGGGAGGGCCATCTACGAGCAGTACTTC. It encodes CASSHFSGRAIYEQYF.